The following is a T cell receptor beta chain sequence with its context. Its specificity is unknown. Profiling relied on immunoSEQ multiplex PCR, and the TCRdb table lists in-frame clones only, not all of them. The sample has approximately 140,000 clones; around 90% are singletons. The CDR3 consists of 13 residues. V was shortened by 0 bases and J by 5 bases, with 9 bases between the two germline ends. Germline CDR1 reads SGHRS; CDR2 reads YFSETQ. This entry belongs to a study of T cell responses to AZD1222 COVID-19 vaccine. Study findings and constraints: Unmutated variant regions are reportedly the target of nearly half of TCRs that are spike-specific.

This specimen was peripheral blood, taken on day 0 of AZD1222 vaccination. The TCR originated in an adult in good health. The rearrangement links TRBV5-1 to TRBJ2-7; TRBD2 is a possible D gene (5 bases). CDR3: CASSLARGNEQYF. In DNA form, the CDR3 reads TGCGCCAGCAGCTTGGCCAGAGGGAACGAGCAGTACTTC.